A single TCR beta chain is shown here with its context. The entry originates in a study of blood T cell repertoires in COVID-19. About the research overall: Samples taken during acute and convalescent COVID-19 were collected in the United States, Italy and Spain. T cells, B-cell-depleted T cells, or PBMCs provided the cDNA or gDNA that served as material.

In the authors' workflow: Reference gene primers were amplified, and this amplification served to estimate nucleated cell counts. Some clones are missing from TCRdb's copy, which holds only in-frame ones; the method was immunoSEQ multiplex PCR. The V and J calls and clone size come from that table; D and trimming were worked out from the DNA. Of approximately 170,000 clones listed, around 85% are singletons. The V and J ends lost 5 bases and 5 bases respectively, with 24 bases between them. In germline, CDR1 is SGHVS, CDR2 FNYEAQ. The CDR3 covers 17 residues. The sample taken for sequencing was peripheral blood. The TCR originated in a man aged 55 to 70 who had recovered from COVID-19. The chain combines TRBV7-6 with TRBJ1-2; D possibly corresponds to TRBD1 (5 bases). CDR3 nucleotides: TGTGCCAGCAGCCCACTCGGGGGGGAAGTGTCCCTATATGGCTACACCTTC. Its translation: CASSPLGGEVSLYGYTF.